The T cell receptor (beta chain) described here comes from a study of blood T cell repertoires in COVID-19. About the study: Collection of acute and convalescent COVID-19 samples took place in the United States, Italy and Spain. Nucleic acid was either cDNA or gDNA, and it came from T cells, B-cell-depleted T cells, or PBMCs.

CDR1 and CDR2 (germline): SGHTA, FQGNSA. The CDR3 is 15 amino acids. V lost 5 bases and J 5 bases, leaving 13 bases between the germline ends. In the original analysis: Amplification of reference gene primers provided the estimated nucleated cell counts. The method was immunoSEQ multiplex PCR; TCRdb's version includes in-frame clones alone and lacks a portion of them. That table furnishes V, J and clone size, whereas the DNA furnished D and trimming. The profile shows 150,000 to 200,000 clones, approximately 85% of them singletons. Specimen: peripheral blood. The chain employs TRBV7-2 and TRBJ1-6; D may be TRBD1 (6 bases). This receptor was identified in a middle-aged man who had recovered from COVID-19. CDR3 sequence (DNA): TGTGCCAGCAGCCCTAACAGGGTAGATAATTCACCCCTCCACTTT. Amino acid sequence: CASSPNRVDNSPLHF. Using reference TRBV7-2 and TRBJ1-6 for the parts outside the CDR3, the full variable domain is GAGVSQSPSNKVTEKGKDVELRCDPISGHTALYWYRQSLGQGLEFLIYFQGNSAPDKSGLPSDRFSAERTGGSVSTLTIQRTQQEDSAVYLCASSPNRVDNSPLHFGNGTRLTVT.